This T cell receptor (beta chain) appears in the sequencing data of a study of OX40 agonist ivuxolimab in advanced cancers. Study at large: With a range of 23 to 79, age averaged approximately 54 years, and roughly 80% were male. The study's findings and limits: CD4+ T cells averaged fewer expanded clones than CD8+ T cells.

For this clone: Its antigen remains unknown.

Data came from immunoSEQ multiplex PCR; TCRdb stores just in-frame clones and leaves some out. The table has roughly 45,000 clones, 75% to 80% seen once; the top ten hold over 6.5%. Germline V gene data show CDR1 as SGHDT and CDR2 as YYEEEE. The CDR3 extends over 15 amino acids. V shed 0 bases and J shed 7 bases, with 13 bases lying between them. Sampling of blood occurred at baseline, cycle 4 day 1, and cycle 7 day 1. The V call is TRBV5-6, the J call TRBJ2-2; weak D call: TRBD2 (6 bases). This sequence was found in an adult with an advanced solid tumor such as melanoma, head and neck, liver or kidney cancer. The input for sequencing was CD4+ or CD8+ T cells sorted from blood, taken in a trial of the OX40 agonist ivuxolimab. The CDR3 region is CASSLGGAGVGELFF. CDR3 nucleotide sequence: TGTGCCAGCAGCTTGGGCGGGGCCGGCGTCGGGGAGCTGTTTTTT.